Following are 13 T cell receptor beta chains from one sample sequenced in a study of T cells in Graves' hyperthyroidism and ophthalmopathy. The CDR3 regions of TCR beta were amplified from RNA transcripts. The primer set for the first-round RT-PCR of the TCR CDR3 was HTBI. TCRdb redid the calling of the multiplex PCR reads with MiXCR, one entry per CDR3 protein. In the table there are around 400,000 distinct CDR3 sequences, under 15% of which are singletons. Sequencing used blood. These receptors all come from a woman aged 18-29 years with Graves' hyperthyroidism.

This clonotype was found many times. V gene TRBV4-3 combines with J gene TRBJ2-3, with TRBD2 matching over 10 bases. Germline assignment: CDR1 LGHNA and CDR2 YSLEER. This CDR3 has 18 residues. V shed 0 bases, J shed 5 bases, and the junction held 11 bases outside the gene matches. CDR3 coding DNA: TGCGCCAGCAGCCAAGATGCGGCTAGCGGGAGTTTCGTAGATACGCAGTATTTT. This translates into CASSQDAASGSFVDTQYF.

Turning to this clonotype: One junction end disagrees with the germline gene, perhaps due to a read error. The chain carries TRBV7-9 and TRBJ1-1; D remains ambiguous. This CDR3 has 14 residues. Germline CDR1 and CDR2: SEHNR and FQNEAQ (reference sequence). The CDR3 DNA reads TGTGTCAGCTACGCGTATCCGTTGAACACTGAAGCTTTCTTT. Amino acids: CVSYAYPLNTEAFF.

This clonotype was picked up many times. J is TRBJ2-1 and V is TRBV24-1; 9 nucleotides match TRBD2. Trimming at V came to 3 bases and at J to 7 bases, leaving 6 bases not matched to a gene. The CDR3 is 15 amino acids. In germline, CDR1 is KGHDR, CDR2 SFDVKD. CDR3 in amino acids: CATSDTQREVNEQFF. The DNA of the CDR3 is TGTGCCACCAGTGATACCCAGCGGGAGGTGAATGAGCAGTTCTTC.

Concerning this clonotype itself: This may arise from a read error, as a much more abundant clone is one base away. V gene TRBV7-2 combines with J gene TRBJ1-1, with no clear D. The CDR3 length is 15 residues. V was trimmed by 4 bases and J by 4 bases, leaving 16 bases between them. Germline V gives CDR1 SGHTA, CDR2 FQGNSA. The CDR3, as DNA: TGTGCCAGCAGCTCCCGGCGGAAGGTCGTCACTGAAGCTTTCTTT. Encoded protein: CASSSRRKVVTEAFF.

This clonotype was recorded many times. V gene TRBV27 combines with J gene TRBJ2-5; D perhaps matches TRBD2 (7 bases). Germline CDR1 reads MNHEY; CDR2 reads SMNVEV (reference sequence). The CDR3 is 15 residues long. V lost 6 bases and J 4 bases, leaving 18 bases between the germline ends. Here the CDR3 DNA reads TGTGCCAGCAGATATGCGGGGGCGTCGGGAGAGACCCAGTACTTC. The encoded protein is CASRYAGASGETQYF.

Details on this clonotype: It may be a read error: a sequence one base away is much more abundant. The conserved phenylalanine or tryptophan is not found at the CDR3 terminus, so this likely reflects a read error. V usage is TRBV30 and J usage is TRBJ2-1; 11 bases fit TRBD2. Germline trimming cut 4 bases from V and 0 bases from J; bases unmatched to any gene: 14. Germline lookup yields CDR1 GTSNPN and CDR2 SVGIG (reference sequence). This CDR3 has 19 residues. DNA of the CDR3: TGTGCCTGGAAAGCTTGGGGACTAGCGGCAACCAGCTCCTACAATGAGCAGTTCCTC. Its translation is CAWKAWGLAATSSYNEQFL.

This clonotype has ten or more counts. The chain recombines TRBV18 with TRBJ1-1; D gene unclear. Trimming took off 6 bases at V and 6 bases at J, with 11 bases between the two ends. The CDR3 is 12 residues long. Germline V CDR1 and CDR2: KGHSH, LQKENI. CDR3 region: CASSRGESEAFF. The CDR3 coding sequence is TGTGCCAGCTCGCGCGGAGAATCTGAAGCTTTCTTT.

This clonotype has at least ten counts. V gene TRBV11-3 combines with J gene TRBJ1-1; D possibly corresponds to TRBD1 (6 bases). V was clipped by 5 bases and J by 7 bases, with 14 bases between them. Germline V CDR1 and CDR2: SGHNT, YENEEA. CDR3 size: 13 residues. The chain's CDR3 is CASSQGGGYEAFF. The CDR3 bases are TGTGCCAGCAGCCAAGGGGGTGGCTATGAAGCTTTCTTT.

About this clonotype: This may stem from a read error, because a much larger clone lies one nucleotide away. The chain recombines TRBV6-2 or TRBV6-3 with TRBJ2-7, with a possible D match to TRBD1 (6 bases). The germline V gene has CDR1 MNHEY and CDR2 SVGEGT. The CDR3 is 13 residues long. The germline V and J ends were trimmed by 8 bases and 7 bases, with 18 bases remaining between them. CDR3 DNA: TGTGCCAGCGGGGTACAGGGAAGAGGTGAGCAGTACTTC. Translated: CASGVQGRGEQYF.

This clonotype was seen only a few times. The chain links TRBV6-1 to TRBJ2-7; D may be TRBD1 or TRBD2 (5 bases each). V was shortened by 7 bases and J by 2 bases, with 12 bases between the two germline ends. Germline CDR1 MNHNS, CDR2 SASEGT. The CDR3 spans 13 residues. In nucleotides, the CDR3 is TGTGCCAGCACTCCAGGGACCACCTACGAGCAGTACTTC. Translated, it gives CASTPGTTYEQYF.

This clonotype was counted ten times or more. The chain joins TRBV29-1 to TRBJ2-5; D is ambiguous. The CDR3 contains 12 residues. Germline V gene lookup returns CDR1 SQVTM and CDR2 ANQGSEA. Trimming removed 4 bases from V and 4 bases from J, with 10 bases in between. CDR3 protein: CSVVLLSETQYF. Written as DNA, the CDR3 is TGCAGCGTTGTTCTCCTTTCAGAGACCCAGTACTTC. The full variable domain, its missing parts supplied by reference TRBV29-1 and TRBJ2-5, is SAVISQKPSRDICQRGTSLTIQCQVDSQVTMMFWYRQQPGQSLTLIATANQGSEATYESGFVIDKFPISRPNLTFSTLTVSNMSPEDSSIYLCSVVLLSETQYFGPGTRLLVL.

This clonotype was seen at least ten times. The CDR3 sequence is CASSFGRELSPLHF. As DNA, the CDR3 is TGTGCCAGCAGCTTTGGCCGGGAGTTATCACCCCTCCACTTT. J is TRBJ1-6 and V is TRBV5-6; D is uncertain. The CDR3 extends over 14 amino acids. Germline V CDR1 and CDR2: SGHDT, YYEEEE. The V gene lost 2 bases and the J gene lost 10 bases, with 13 bases spanning the gap.

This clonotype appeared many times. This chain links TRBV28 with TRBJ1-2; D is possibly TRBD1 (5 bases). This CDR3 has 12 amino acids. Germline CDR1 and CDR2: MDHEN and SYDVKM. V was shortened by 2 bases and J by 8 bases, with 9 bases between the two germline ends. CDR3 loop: CASSLRGMGYTF. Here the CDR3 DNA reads TGTGCCAGCAGTTTACGGGGGATGGGCTACACCTTC.